This passage covers 25 T cell receptor beta chains from one sample sequenced in a study of T cells in Graves' hyperthyroidism and ophthalmopathy. Researchers amplified the TCR beta CDR3 regions from RNA transcripts. Carried out on the TCR CDR3, a first-round RT-PCR used the HTBI primer set. Using its own MiXCR run on the multiplex PCR reads, TCRdb lists one record per CDR3 protein. This sample has under 130,000 distinct CDR3 sequences, with less than 55% found just once. The specimen was blood. The origin of the receptors is a man aged 35 to 55 with Graves' hyperthyroidism.

Concerning this clonotype: The conserved final phenylalanine or tryptophan is absent from the CDR3, which likely points to a read error. The chain is built from TRBV18 and TRBJ1-1, with D possibly being TRBD1 (5 bases). The germline V and J ends were trimmed by 8 bases and 8 bases, with 21 bases remaining between them. The CDR3 loop spans 14 amino acids. Germline-derived CDR1 and CDR2 are KGHSH and LQKENI. The chain's CDR3 is CASVAGQGRGEAFL. The DNA of the CDR3 is TGTGCCAGCGTAGCCGGGCAGGGAAGAGGGGAAGCTTTCCTT.

This clonotype was observed a few times. The chain uses TRBV12-3 or TRBV12-4 and TRBJ2-3; no definite D call. Trimming left V 4 bases short and J 1 base short, with 15 bases between. The CDR3 contains 16 residues. This CDR3 is CASSSSWSLRTDTQYF. The CDR3 DNA is TGTGCCAGCAGTTCTTCCTGGAGCCTTCGCACAGATACGCAGTATTTT.

This clonotype has a count of ten or more. This rearrangement joins TRBV7-8 to TRBJ1-6; maybe TRBD1 (6 bases). This CDR3 is built from 16 residues. Trimming took 1 base from V and 5 from J, leaving 12 bases between them. Germline V lookup: CDR1 SGHVS, CDR2 FQNEAQ. In DNA form, the CDR3 reads TGTGCCAGCAGCTTAGGTGGGACACCGCATAATTCACCCCTCCACTTT. This gives the protein CASSLGGTPHNSPLHF.

The table lists this clonotype with many counts. The chain joins TRBV5-1 to TRBJ2-3; D possibly corresponds to TRBD1 (6 bases). CDR1 and CDR2 from the germline V gene are SGHRS and YFSETQ. V lost 0 bases, J lost 0 bases, and 8 bases lay in between. The CDR3 is 15 amino acids. The CDR3 region is CASSLVGGSTDTQYF. The CDR3 DNA follows: TGCGCCAGCAGCTTGGTAGGGGGAAGCACAGATACGCAGTATTTT.

The V and J genes are TRBV15 and TRBJ1-1; no definite D call. Trimming removed 3 bases at V and 0 bases at J, with 11 bases between. In germline, CDR1 is LNHNV, CDR2 YYDKDF (reference sequence). There are 15 residues in the CDR3. The CDR3, as DNA: TGTGCCACCAGCAGTTTAGCCGGAATGAACACTGAAGCTTTCTTT. Protein: CATSSLAGMNTEAFF.

The V and J genes are TRBV11-1 and TRBJ2-7; 7 positions agree with TRBD2. The CDR3 runs to 15 residues. The germline gives CDR1 SGHAT, CDR2 FQDESV (reference sequence). V shed 3 bases and J 1 base; nucleotides not matched to a gene: 6. The DNA of the CDR3 is TGTGCCAGCAGCTTGGCGGGCGGGGGATCCTACGAGCAGTACTTC. Residues: CASSLAGGGSYEQYF.

The CDR3 reads CATSDLGAEDTQFF. CDR3 coding DNA: TGTGCCACCAGTGATTTGGGGGCGGAAGATACGCAGTTCTTC. This rearrangement joins TRBV24-1 to TRBJ2-1, with a weak D call TRBD1 (5 bases). The CDR3 runs 14 residues. V was shortened by 0 bases and J by 12 bases, with 14 bases between the two germline ends. Germline V gene data show CDR1 as KGHDR and CDR2 as SFDVKD.

The chain joins TRBV25-1 to TRBJ2-7; TRBD2 matches 13 bases. V dropped 5 bases and J dropped 5; count of bases not matched to a gene: 27. The CDR3 has 22 amino acids. The germline gives CDR1 MGHDK, CDR2 SYGVNS. CDR3 nucleotide sequence: TGTGCCAGCAGTTTGGGGGCCAAACTTTTTGGACTAGCGGGAGATCGACTAGACGAGCAGTACTTC. It yields the protein CASSLGAKLFGLAGDRLDEQYF.

This clonotype was observed a few times. V usage is TRBV2 and J usage is TRBJ2-1; 8 nucleotides align to TRBD2. V gave up 5 bases and J gave up 4 bases; unmatched junction bases: 7. The CDR3 runs to 15 residues. Germline V gives CDR1 SNHLY, CDR2 FYNNEI. The DNA of the CDR3 is TGTGCCAGCAGTTTCGGGGGGGGCCGATACAATGAGCAGTTCTTC. Translated, it gives CASSFGGGRYNEQFF.

This chain connects TRBV30 to TRBJ2-5, with TRBD1 matching over 7 bases. Trimming took 4 bases from V and 1 from J; bases not matched to a gene: 3. The CDR3 runs to 13 residues. Germline values: CDR1 GTSNPN, CDR2 SVGIG (reference sequence). CDR3 protein: CAWTRDSQETQYF. The DNA of the CDR3 is TGTGCCTGGACTCGGGACAGCCAAGAGACCCAGTACTTC.

This clonotype was counted at least ten times. This sequence joins TRBV2 and TRBJ1-4; D ambiguous. Trimming took off 7 bases at V and 0 bases at J, with 9 bases between the two ends. The germline V gene encodes CDR1 SNHLY and CDR2 FYNNEI. This CDR3 is 14 amino acids long. The CDR3 DNA is TGTGCCAGCACTAAATATGCAACTAATGAAAAACTGTTTTTT. Its protein is CASTKYATNEKLFF. The variable domain in full, with the rest retrieved from reference TRBV2 and TRBJ1-4, is EPEVTQTPSHQVTQMGQEVILRCVPISNHLYFYWYRQILGQKVEFLVSFYNNEISEKSEIFDDQFSVERPDGSNFTLKIRSTKLEDSAMYFCASTKYATNEKLFFGSGTQLSVL.

This clonotype was detected many times. This chain joins TRBV7-3 and TRBJ1-1; D gene uncertain. CDR3 size: 13 residues. Germline V gene sequence: CDR1 SGHTA, CDR2 FQGTGA. V shed 3 bases and J shed 7 bases, with 12 bases lying between them. The chain's CDR3 is CASSLTQAREAFF. As DNA, the CDR3 is TGTGCCAGCAGCTTGACGCAGGCCCGTGAAGCTTTCTTT.

The J gene is TRBJ1-5, the V gene TRBV7-3; TRBD1 aligns across 9 bases. Germline CDR1 SGHTA, CDR2 FQGTGA. The V and J ends lost 2 bases and 13 bases, in that order; junction bases with no gene match: 9. The CDR3 length is 14 residues. In DNA form, the CDR3 reads TGTGCCAGCAGCTTATCTGCGCCGGGACAGGGACAGCATTTT. Translation: CASSLSAPGQGQHF.

At least ten counts were recorded for this clonotype. The chain carries TRBV11-3 and TRBJ2-1; TRBD2 agrees at 12 bases. The CDR3 spans 15 residues. V lost 6 bases to trimming and J lost 1 base; unmatched junction nucleotides: 1. CDR1 and CDR2 from the germline V gene are SGHNT and YENEEA. The CDR3 bases are TGTGCCAGCAGGCTAGCGGGAGGGTCCTACAATGAGCAGTTCTTC. Translating gives CASRLAGGSYNEQFF.

Of note for this clonotype: A read error may explain this, as a much larger clone is one base away. The chain has TRBV10-3 and TRBJ1-3, with a tentative D call TRBD1 (6 bases). Germline-derived CDR1 and CDR2 are ENHRY and SYGVKD. Trimming pared 5 bases from V and 5 bases from J, leaving 16 bases between. CDR3 length equals 15 residues. The CDR3 bases are TGTGCCATCAGTTACTCGGCAGGGGCGCGAAACACCATATATTTT. This codes for CAISYSAGARNTIYF.

This chain joins TRBV7-3 and TRBJ2-5; D may be TRBD2 (7 bases). V was clipped by 3 bases and J by 9 bases, with 14 bases between them. Per germline, CDR1 SGHTA and CDR2 FQGTGA. The CDR3 runs 13 residues. CDR3 loop: CASSFQGGGAQYF. Here the CDR3 DNA reads TGTGCCAGCAGCTTTCAAGGGGGAGGGGCCCAGTACTTC.

The chain has TRBV19 and TRBJ2-3, with 7 nucleotides matching TRBD1. Looked up from germline, CDR1 is LNHDA and CDR2 is SQIVND (reference sequence). This CDR3 is 14 amino acids long. V lost 6 bases to trimming and J lost 11 bases; unmatched junction nucleotides: 14. CDR3 sequence reads: CASRGTALGDEQYF. In nucleotides, the CDR3 is TGTGCCAGTAGGGGGACAGCGTTGGGAGACGAGCAGTATTTT.

This clonotype was observed at least ten times. V usage is TRBV12-3 or TRBV12-4 and J usage is TRBJ2-5, with D possibly being TRBD2 (5 bases). This CDR3 region has 15 residues. The V end lost 7 bases, the J end lost 1 base, and 16 bases lay between the germline ends. CDR3 amino acids: CASTRDLFPQETQYF. As DNA, the CDR3 is TGTGCCAGCACCCGGGATTTGTTCCCCCAAGAGACCCAGTACTTC.

The chain recombines TRBV7-2 with TRBJ1-5; D not certain. Germline-derived CDR1 and CDR2 are SGHTA and FQGNSA. The CDR3 length is 11 residues. V was pared by 4 bases and J by 11 bases, with 9 bases between. The CDR3 protein is CASSYQETQHF. The CDR3 DNA reads as TGTGCCAGCAGCTACCAAGAGACCCAGCATTTT.

This clonotype has ten or more counts. This rearrangement joins TRBV7-3 to TRBJ2-1; TRBD2 matches 11 bases. The CDR3 runs 15 residues. V trimming: 3 bases; J trimming: 6 bases; junction bases outside the gene matches: 4. The germline V gene has CDR1 SGHTA and CDR2 FQGTGA. CDR3 loop: CASSFILAGVNEQFF. DNA for the CDR3: TGTGCCAGCAGCTTCATACTAGCGGGAGTCAATGAGCAGTTCTTC.

The genes are TRBV7-9 and TRBJ1-2; D is uncertain. Germline V gene lookup returns CDR1 SEHNR and CDR2 FQNEAQ (reference sequence). V gave up 0 bases and J gave up 2 bases, with 4 bases separating them. The CDR3 length is 13 residues. The CDR3 loop is CASSLAENYGYTF. CDR3 bases: TGTGCCAGCAGCTTAGCGGAAAACTATGGCTACACCTTC.

The chain is built from TRBV12-3 or TRBV12-4 and TRBJ1-1, with D perhaps TRBD1 (5 bases). This CDR3 spans 15 amino acids. V was trimmed by 5 bases and J by 1 base, leaving 14 bases between them. CDR3 residues: CASSPTGTENTEAFF. CDR3 DNA sequence: TGTGCCAGCAGTCCTACCGGGACGGAGAACACTGAAGCTTTCTTT.

This clonotype has ten or more counts. The chain is built from TRBV6-1 and TRBJ1-5, with D perhaps TRBD1 (6 bases). The CDR3 loop spans 15 amino acids. Germline lookup yields CDR1 MNHNS and CDR2 SASEGT. Trimming removed 6 bases at V and 2 bases at J, with 14 bases between. CDR3 nucleotide sequence: TGTGCCAGCAGAGCACAGGGAGGCGGCAATCAGCCCCAGCATTTT. Its translation is CASRAQGGGNQPQHF.

This clonotype was seen at least ten times. The chain joins TRBV5-1 to TRBJ1-1, with 10 positions matching TRBD1. The CDR3 spans 12 residues. Per the germline V gene, CDR1 is SGHRS and CDR2 is YFSETQ. Germline trimming cut 3 bases from V and 7 bases from J; bases unmatched to any gene: 0. CDR3 nucleotide sequence: TGCGCCAGCAGCTGGACAGGGGGTGAAGCTTTCTTT. Protein sequence: CASSWTGGEAFF.

In this sample, this clonotype turned up many times. The chain links TRBV12-3 or TRBV12-4 to TRBJ2-5, with TRBD2 matching over 8 bases. This CDR3 is built from 14 residues. J gave up 1 base and V 4 bases, and 2 bases lay outside the gene matches. CDR3 sequence reads: CASSWTSSQETQYF. In DNA, the CDR3 is TGTGCCAGCAGTTGGACTAGCAGCCAAGAGACCCAGTACTTC.